One and the same sample provided the 3 T cell receptor beta chains below, sequenced in a study of STAT3 mutations in large granular lymphocyte leukemia. General observations from the study: Every T-LGLL patient had at least one immunodominant TCRbeta clonotype.

The table came from immunoSEQ multiplex PCR; TCRdb's copy has only in-frame clones and leaves some out. The profile shows tens of thousands of clones, around three quarters of them singletons. Antigen specificity for these receptors is unknown. Material for sequencing was peripheral blood mononuclear cells. The source is a woman aged 50 to 60 with T-cell large granular lymphocyte leukemia. Some clones in this sample may be carry-over from other donors' samples.

The V call is TRBV29-1, the J call TRBJ2-7; TRBD1 might be the D (5 bases). The CDR3 runs to 15 residues. Germline loops: CDR1 SQVTM, CDR2 ANQGSEA. Trimming shortened V by 1 base and J by 3 bases, and 16 bases separated the two germline ends. The CDR3 loop reads CSVEASSIRDYEQYF. The CDR3 DNA is TGCAGCGTTGAAGCGTCGAGTATCAGGGACTACGAGCAGTACTTC.

This clone was recorded a few times. This chain uses TRBV28 with TRBJ1-2; TRBD1 matches 7 bases. After removal of 6 bases from V and 3 bases from J, the junction contained 13 bases not matched to a gene. Germline-derived CDR1 and CDR2 are MDHEN and SYDVKM. The CDR3 covers 16 residues. CDR3 DNA sequence: TGTGCCAGCAGAGACCGACGGGCAGGGGGATACTATGGCTACACCTTC. Translation gives CASRDRRAGGYYGYTF.

A few counts support this clone. This rearrangement joins TRBV6-5 to TRBJ1-1; D perhaps matches TRBD1 (6 bases). This CDR3 spans 13 amino acids. The V end was cut by 6 bases, the J end by 4 bases, with 12 bases between. CDR1 and CDR2 (germline): MNHEY, SVGAGI. CDR3 residues: CASSPRGSTEAFF. The CDR3 nucleotides read TGTGCCAGCAGCCCAAGGGGGTCCACTGAAGCTTTCTTT.